Shown below are 14 T cell receptor beta chains from a single sample sequenced in a study of cytomegalovirus exposure and HLA in healthy donors. The primer mix had 60 Vbeta and 13 Jbeta primers. Clones were read by immunoSEQ multiplex PCR, and TCRdb kept only the in-frame ones, dropping some. The repertoire holds 200,000 to 250,000 clones, with approximately 80% as singletons. Source material: PBMCs. These receptors were taken from a woman between 35 and 50 years old in good health and CMV-seronegative.

The rearrangement links TRBV5-3 to TRBJ2-4, with 7 bases fitting TRBD1. TRBV5-3 is an ORF for which the function is uncertain. This CDR3 spans 15 amino acids. With 1 base clipped from V and 0 bases from J, the junction kept 1 base outside the gene matches. The DNA of the CDR3 is TGTGCCAGAAGCTTGTACAGGGGAGCCAAAAACATTCAGTACTTC. Encoded protein: CARSLYRGAKNIQYF.

J is TRBJ1-5 and V is TRBV7-2; D is perhaps TRBD1 (5 bases). The germline CDR1 and CDR2 sequences are SGHTA and FQGNSA. The CDR3 contains 14 residues. V lost 5 bases, J lost 3 bases, and 11 bases lay in between. The CDR3 is CASSPGHVNQPQHF. DNA of the CDR3: TGTGCCAGCAGCCCTGGACATGTCAATCAGCCCCAGCATTTT.

The V gene is TRBV30, the J gene TRBJ2-7; tentatively, D is TRBD2 (5 bases). CDR1 is GTSNPN, CDR2 SVGIG, per germline (reference sequence). The CDR3 runs to 11 residues. The V end was cut by 4 bases, the J end by 6 bases, with 10 bases between. CDR3 sequence (DNA): TGTGCCTGGAATTACGGAGGCGAGCAGTACTTC. It translates to CAWNYGGEQYF.

V is TRBV5-6 and J is TRBJ2-5, with a weak D call TRBD2 (5 bases). Trimming shortened V by 4 bases and J by 5 bases, and 21 bases separated the two germline ends. Germline CDR1 is SGHDT and CDR2 is YYEEEE. The CDR3 contains 16 residues. CDR3 sequence (DNA): TGTGCCAGCAGCCAGGTATACGCGGGCAGTCGGGAGACCCAGTACTTC. This translates into CASSQVYAGSRETQYF.

V is TRBV25-1 and J is TRBJ2-7; D might be TRBD1 (6 bases). The CDR3 sequence is 16 residues long. Trimming took off 4 bases at V and 0 bases at J, with 16 bases between the two ends. Germline loops: CDR1 MGHDK, CDR2 SYGVNS. For the CDR3, the DNA is TGTGCCAGCAGTGCCACAGGGAAAGGGGACTCCTACGAGCAGTACTTC. Protein sequence: CASSATGKGDSYEQYF.

The J gene is TRBJ2-5, the V gene TRBV5-4, with TRBD1 identical over 8 bases. The V gene end was trimmed by 2 bases and the J gene end by 1 base; junction bases not matched to a gene: 4. CDR1 and CDR2 from the germline V gene are SGHNT and YYREEE (reference sequence). This CDR3 has 15 residues. The CDR3 protein is CASSFITGGQETQYF. The CDR3 DNA sequence: TGTGCCAGCAGCTTTATTACAGGGGGCCAAGAGACCCAGTACTTC.

This clone has just one count. This chain uses TRBV2 with TRBJ2-2; D not resolved. Trimming took off 7 bases at V and 7 bases at J, with 10 bases between the two ends. The CDR3 sequence is 12 residues long. The germline V gene encodes CDR1 SNHLY and CDR2 FYNNEI. CDR3 sequence reads: CASNIQYGELFF. The CDR3 DNA reads as TGTGCCAGCAACATACAGTACGGGGAGCTGTTTTTT.

This CDR3 is CASSTGIHENTEAFF. In nucleotides, the CDR3 is TGTGCCAGCAGTACCGGGATACACGAAAACACTGAAGCTTTCTTT. V is TRBV6-6 and J is TRBJ1-1; the D is unclear. This CDR3 has 15 residues. V lost 5 bases and J 2 bases, leaving 15 bases between the germline ends. Germline assignment: CDR1 MNHNY and CDR2 SVGAGI (reference sequence).

The chain couples TRBV7-8 to TRBJ2-7; 7 nucleotides agree with TRBD1. Germline V gene sequence: CDR1 SGHVS, CDR2 FQNEAQ. The J segment lost 3 bases and the V segment lost 0 bases, leaving 11 bases of the junction unmatched. The CDR3 length is 17 residues. In DNA, the CDR3 is TGTGCCAGCAGCTTAGCCCCGTCCGGGACAGCAAACTACGAGCAGTACTTC. Protein product: CASSLAPSGTANYEQYF. The variable domain in full, completed from reference TRBV7-8 and TRBJ2-7, reads GAGVSQSPRYKVAKRGQDVALRCDPISGHVSLFWYQQALGQGPEFLTYFQNEAQLDKSGLPSDRFFAERPEGSVSTLKIQRTQQEDSAVYLCASSLAPSGTANYEQYFGPGTRLTVT.

The gene calls are TRBV28 and TRBJ2-4; D is unclear. The CDR3 contains 14 residues. Looked up from germline, CDR1 is MDHEN and CDR2 is SYDVKM. V was trimmed by 3 bases and J by 0 bases, leaving 6 bases between them. CDR3 DNA: TGTGCCAGCAGTTTTGGCCTAGCCAAAAACATTCAGTACTTC. Protein sequence: CASSFGLAKNIQYF.

The chain has TRBV5-1 and TRBJ2-5; 8 bases are shared with TRBD1. Trimming took 2 bases from V and 5 from J; bases not matched to a gene: 5. Germline lookup yields CDR1 SGHRS and CDR2 YFSETQ. This CDR3 is built from 14 residues. DNA for the CDR3: TGCGCCAGCAGCTTCTTACAGGGGGGTGAGACCCAGTACTTC. This encodes CASSFLQGGETQYF.

V is TRBV4-1 and J is TRBJ2-5; D not certain. The DNA end lines up better with TRBJ2-7; the J call may be wrong. From germline, CDR1 is MGHRA and CDR2 YSYEKL. This CDR3 is 14 amino acids long. The CDR3 nucleotides read TGCGCCAGCAGCCAAGACTGGGGCTCCTACGAGCAGTACTTC. Translating it yields CASSQDWGSYEQYF.

The rearrangement links TRBV5-4 to TRBJ2-7; possible D gene TRBD1, 5 bases. V dropped 5 bases and J dropped 3 bases, with 21 bases sitting between them. The CDR3 spans 16 residues. Per germline, CDR1 SGHNT and CDR2 YYREEE (reference sequence). CDR3 in DNA: TGTGCCAGCAGTCCAACTCCGGGTCCCCAGGGCTACGAGCAGTACTTC. This codes for CASSPTPGPQGYEQYF. The full variable domain, rest sourced from reference TRBV5-4 and TRBJ2-7, is ETGVTQSPTHLIKTRGQQVTLRCSSQSGHNTVSWYQQALGQGPQFIFQYYREEENGRGNFPPRFSGLQFPNYSSELNVNALELDDSALYLCASSPTPGPQGYEQYFGPGTRLTVT.

V gene TRBV5-1 combines with J gene TRBJ2-3, with TRBD1 identical over 8 bases. V lost 5 bases to trimming and J lost 1 base; unmatched junction nucleotides: 3. The CDR3 totals 14 residues. Germline V gives CDR1 SGHRS, CDR2 YFSETQ. The CDR3 sequence is CASRGTGGTDTQYF. The CDR3 nucleotides read TGCGCCAGCAGGGGGACAGGTGGCACAGATACGCAGTATTTT.